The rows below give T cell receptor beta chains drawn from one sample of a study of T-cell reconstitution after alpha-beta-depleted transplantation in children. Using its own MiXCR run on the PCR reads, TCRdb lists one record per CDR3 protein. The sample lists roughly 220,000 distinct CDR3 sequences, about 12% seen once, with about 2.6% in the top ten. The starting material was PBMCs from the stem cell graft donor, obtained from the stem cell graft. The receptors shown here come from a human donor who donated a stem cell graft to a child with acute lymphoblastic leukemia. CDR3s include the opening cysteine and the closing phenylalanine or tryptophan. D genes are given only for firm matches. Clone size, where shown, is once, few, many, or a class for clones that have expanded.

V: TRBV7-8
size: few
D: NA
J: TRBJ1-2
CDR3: CASSLLPDLYGYTF
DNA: TGTGCCAGCAGCTTACTTCCGGACCTCTATGGCTACACCTTC

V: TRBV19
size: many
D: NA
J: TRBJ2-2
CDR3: CASSITPGTGELFF
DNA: TGTGCCAGTAGTATAACCCCGGGGACCGGGGAGCTGTTTTTT

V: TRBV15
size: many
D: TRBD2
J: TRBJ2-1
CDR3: CATSRDSGGANEQFF
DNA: TGTGCCACCAGCAGAGATAGCGGGGGGGCGAATGAGCAGTTCTTC

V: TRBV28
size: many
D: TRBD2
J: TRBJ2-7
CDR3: CASRFTSGSSYEQYF
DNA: TGTGCCAGCAGGTTTACTAGCGGAAGCTCCTACGAGCAGTACTTC

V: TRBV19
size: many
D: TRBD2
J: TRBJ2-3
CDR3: CASEAGARTDTQYF
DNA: TGTGCCAGCGAGGCGGGAGCCCGCACAGATACGCAGTATTTT

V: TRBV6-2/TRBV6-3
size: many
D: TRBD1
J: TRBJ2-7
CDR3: CASSPGQTYEQYF
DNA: TGTGCCAGCAGCCCGGGACAGACCTACGAGCAGTACTTC

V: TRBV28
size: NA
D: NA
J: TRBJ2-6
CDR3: CASSAVGNSGANVLTF
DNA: TGTGCCAGCAGCGCAGTAGGGAACTCTGGGGCCAACGTCCTGACTTTC

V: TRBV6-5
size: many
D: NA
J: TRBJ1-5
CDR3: CASSTGTSYHF
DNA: TGTGCCAGCAGCACCGGGACGTCTTACCATTTT

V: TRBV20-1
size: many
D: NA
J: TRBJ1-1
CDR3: CSARDRDRIQNTEAFF
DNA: TGCAGTGCTAGAGATAGGGACCGGATCCAGAACACTGAAGCTTTCTTT

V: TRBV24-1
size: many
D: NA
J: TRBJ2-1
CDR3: CATSDRTRDPGYNEQFF
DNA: TGTGCCACCAGTGATCGAACCCGGGACCCCGGGTACAATGAGCAGTTCTTC

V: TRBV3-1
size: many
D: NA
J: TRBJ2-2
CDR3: CASSTGTTAGELFF
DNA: TGTGCCAGCAGCACCGGGACCACCGCCGGGGAGCTGTTTTTT

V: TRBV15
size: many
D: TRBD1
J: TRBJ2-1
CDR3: CATSVPGQGHEQFF
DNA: TGTGCCACCAGTGTCCCGGGACAGGGCCATGAGCAGTTCTTC

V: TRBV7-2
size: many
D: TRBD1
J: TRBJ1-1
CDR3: CASSLEGAHTEAFF
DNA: TGTGCCAGCAGCTTAGAGGGGGCTCACACTGAAGCTTTCTTT

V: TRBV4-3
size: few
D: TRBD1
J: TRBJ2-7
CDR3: CASSQDGGWDRGSEQYF
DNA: TGCGCCAGCAGCCAAGATGGGGGGTGGGACAGGGGGTCCGAGCAGTACTTC

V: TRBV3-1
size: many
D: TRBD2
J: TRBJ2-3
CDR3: CASSSLAGGEVGTDTQYF
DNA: TGTGCCAGCAGCTCCTTAGCGGGGGGGGAAGTGGGCACAGATACGCAGTATTTT

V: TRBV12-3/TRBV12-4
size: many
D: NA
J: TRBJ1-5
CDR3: CASSLRADQPQHF
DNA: TGTGCCAGCAGTTTAAGGGCCGATCAGCCCCAGCATTTT

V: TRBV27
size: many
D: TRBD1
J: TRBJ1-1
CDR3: CASSPPRDRAGGTEAFF
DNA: TGTGCCAGCAGTCCCCCCCGGGACAGGGCTGGGGGCACTGAAGCTTTCTTT

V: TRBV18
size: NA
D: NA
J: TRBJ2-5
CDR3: CASSPSTASIGETQYF
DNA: TGTGCCAGCTCACCATCGACTGCGAGCATCGGGGAGACCCAGTACTTC

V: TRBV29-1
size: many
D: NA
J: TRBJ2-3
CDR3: CSVELVAGRADTQYF
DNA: TGCAGCGTTGAACTTGTGGCGGGAAGGGCAGATACGCAGTATTTT

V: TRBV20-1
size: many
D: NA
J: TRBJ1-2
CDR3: CSARWGGEGYGYTF
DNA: TGCAGTGCTAGGTGGGGGGGCGAGGGCTATGGCTACACCTTC

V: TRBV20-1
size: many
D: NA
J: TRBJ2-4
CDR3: CSASNSYIQYF
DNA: TGCAGTGCTAGTAACAGTTACATTCAGTACTTC

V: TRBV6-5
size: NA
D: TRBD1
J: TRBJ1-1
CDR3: CASSYTGGRNTEAFF
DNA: TGTGCCAGCAGTTACACAGGGGGTAGGAACACTGAAGCTTTCTTT

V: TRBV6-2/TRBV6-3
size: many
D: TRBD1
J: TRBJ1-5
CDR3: CASSPDRGPNQPQHF
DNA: TGTGCCAGCAGTCCCGACAGGGGGCCCAATCAGCCCCAGCATTTT

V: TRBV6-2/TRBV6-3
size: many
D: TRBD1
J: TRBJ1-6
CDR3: CASSRGTGDSPLHF
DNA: TGTGCCAGCAGTCGCGGGACAGGGGACTCACCCCTCCACTTT

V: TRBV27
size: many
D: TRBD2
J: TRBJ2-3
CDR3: CASSFPMAGAQYF
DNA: TGTGCCAGCAGTTTCCCCATGGCGGGGGCGCAGTATTTT

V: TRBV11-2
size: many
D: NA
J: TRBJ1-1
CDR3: CASSLQGGSTEAFF
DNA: TGTGCCAGCAGCTTACAGGGCGGGTCCACTGAAGCTTTCTTT

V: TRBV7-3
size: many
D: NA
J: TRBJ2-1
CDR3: CASSPSGPLYNEQFF
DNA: TGTGCCAGCAGCCCGAGCGGGCCTCTCTACAATGAGCAGTTCTTC

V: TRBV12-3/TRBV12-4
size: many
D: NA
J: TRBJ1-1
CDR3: CASRGRSMNTEAFF
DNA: TGTGCCAGCAGGGGACGGAGTATGAACACTGAAGCTTTCTTT

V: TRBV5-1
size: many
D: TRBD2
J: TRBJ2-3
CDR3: CASSRTSGSTDTQYF
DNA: TGCGCCAGCAGCAGGACTAGCGGTAGCACAGATACGCAGTATTTT

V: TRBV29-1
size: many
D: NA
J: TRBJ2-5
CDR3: CSVNAPGVRQETQYF
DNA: TGCAGCGTTAATGCCCCAGGGGTGCGCCAAGAGACCCAGTACTTC

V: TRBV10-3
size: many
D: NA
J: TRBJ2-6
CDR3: CAISDTISGANVLTF
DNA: TGTGCCATCAGTGACACCATCTCTGGGGCCAACGTCCTGACTTTC

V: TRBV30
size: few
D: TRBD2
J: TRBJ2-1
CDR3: CAWSPGTRNEQFF
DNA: TGTGCCTGGAGTCCCGGGACTAGGAATGAGCAGTTCTTC

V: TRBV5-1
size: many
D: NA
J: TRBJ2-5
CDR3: CASSLQKAGLYQETQYF
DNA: TGCGCCAGCAGCTTGCAAAAGGCGGGCTTGTACCAAGAGACCCAGTACTTC

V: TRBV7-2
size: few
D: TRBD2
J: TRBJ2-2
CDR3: CASSLNSGGGTGELFF
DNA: TGTGCCAGCAGCTTAAATTCGGGAGGGGGAACCGGGGAGCTGTTTTTT

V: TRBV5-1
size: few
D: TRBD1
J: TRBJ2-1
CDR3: CASSLGTVHENEQFF
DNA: TGCGCCAGCAGCCTGGGGACAGTACATGAGAATGAGCAGTTCTTC

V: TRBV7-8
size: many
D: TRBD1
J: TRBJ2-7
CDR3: CASSGTGGYEQYF
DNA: TGTGCCAGCAGTGGGACAGGCGGCTACGAGCAGTACTTC

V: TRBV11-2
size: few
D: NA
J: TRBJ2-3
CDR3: CASSPIGGAGSPTDTQYF
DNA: TGTGCCAGCAGCCCCATAGGAGGGGCGGGGAGCCCTACAGATACGCAGTATTTT

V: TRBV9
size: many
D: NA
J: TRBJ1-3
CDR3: CASSVSGSSGNTIYF
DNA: TGTGCCAGCAGCGTAAGCGGGAGCTCTGGAAACACCATATATTTT

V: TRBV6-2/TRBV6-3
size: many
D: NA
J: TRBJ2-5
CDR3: CASSYEETQYF
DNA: TGTGCCAGCAGTTACGAGGAGACCCAGTACTTC

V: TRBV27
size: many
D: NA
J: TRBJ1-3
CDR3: CASSLSGGLSGNTIYF
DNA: TGTGCCAGCAGTTTATCGGGGGGGCTCTCTGGAAACACCATATATTTT

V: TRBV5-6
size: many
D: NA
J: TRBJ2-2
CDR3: CASSLGQGWTGELFF
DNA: TGTGCCAGCAGCTTGGGCCAGGGATGGACCGGGGAGCTGTTTTTT

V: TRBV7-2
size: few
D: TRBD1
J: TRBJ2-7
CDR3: CASSLRPGQGTYEQYF
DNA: TGTGCCAGCAGCCTGAGACCGGGACAGGGGACCTACGAGCAGTACTTC

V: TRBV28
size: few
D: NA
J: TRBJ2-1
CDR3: CASSFSDSYNEQFF
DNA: TGTGCCAGCAGTTTCTCGGACAGTTACAATGAGCAGTTCTTC

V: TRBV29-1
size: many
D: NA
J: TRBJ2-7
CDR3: CSVAGTITYEQYF
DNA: TGCAGCGTTGCCGGGACAATTACCTACGAGCAGTACTTC

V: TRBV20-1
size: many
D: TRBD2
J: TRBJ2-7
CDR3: CSASATSGSYEQYF
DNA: TGCAGTGCTAGCGCGACTAGCGGCTCCTACGAGCAGTACTTC

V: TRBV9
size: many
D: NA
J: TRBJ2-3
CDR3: CASTAQYF
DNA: TGTGCCAGCACAGCGCAGTATTTT

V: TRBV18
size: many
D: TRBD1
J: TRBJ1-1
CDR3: CASSVDRLGNTEAFF
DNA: TGTGCCAGCTCAGTGGACAGGCTGGGGAACACTGAAGCTTTCTTT

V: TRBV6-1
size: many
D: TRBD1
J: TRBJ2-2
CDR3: CASSSGTGGIMDTGELFF
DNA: TGTGCCAGCAGCTCCGGGACAGGGGGTATAATGGACACCGGGGAGCTGTTTTTT

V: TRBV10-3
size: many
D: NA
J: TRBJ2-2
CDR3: CANQVAGELFF
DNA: TGTGCCAACCAGGTGGCCGGGGAGCTGTTTTTT

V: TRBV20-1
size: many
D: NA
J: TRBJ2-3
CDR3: CSARDGGSTDTQYF
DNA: TGCAGTGCTAGAGACGGCGGGAGCACAGATACGCAGTATTTT

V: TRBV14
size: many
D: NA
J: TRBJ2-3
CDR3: CASSQALVDTQYF
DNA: TGTGCCAGCAGCCAAGCATTGGTAGATACGCAGTATTTT

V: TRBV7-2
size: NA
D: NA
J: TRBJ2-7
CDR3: CASSLIPTALYEQYF
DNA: TGTGCCAGCAGCTTAATCCCGACAGCCTTATACGAGCAGTACTTC

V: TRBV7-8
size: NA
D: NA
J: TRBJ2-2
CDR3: CASSLEFGGRNTGELFF
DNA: TGTGCCAGCAGCTTAGAATTCGGGGGTCGTAACACCGGGGAGCTGTTTTTT